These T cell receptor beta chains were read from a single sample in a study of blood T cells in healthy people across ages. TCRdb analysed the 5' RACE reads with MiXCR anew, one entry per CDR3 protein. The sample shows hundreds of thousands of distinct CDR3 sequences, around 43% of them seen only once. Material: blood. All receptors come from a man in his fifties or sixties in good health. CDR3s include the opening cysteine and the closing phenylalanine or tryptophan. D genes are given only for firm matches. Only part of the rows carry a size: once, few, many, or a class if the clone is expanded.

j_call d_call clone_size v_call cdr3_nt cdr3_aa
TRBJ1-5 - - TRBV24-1 TGTGCCGCCAGCGAAGGCAGGATTAGCAATCAGCCCCAGCATTTT CAASEGRISNQPQHF
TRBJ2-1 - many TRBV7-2 TGTGCCAGCAGATCTATAGCGGCAACCTACAATGAGCAGTTCTTC CASRSIAATYNEQFF
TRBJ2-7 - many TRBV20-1 TGCAGTGCTAGAGATCCCGGACCTACCGACGAGCAGTACTTC CSARDPGPTDEQYF
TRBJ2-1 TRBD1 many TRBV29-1 TGCAGCGTTGACGTCCAGACAGGGGTCGATGAGCAGTTCTTC CSVDVQTGVDEQFF
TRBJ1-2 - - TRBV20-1 TGCAGTGCTAGACGGGGTGACAGCGGTGGCTACACCTTC CSARRGDSGGYTF
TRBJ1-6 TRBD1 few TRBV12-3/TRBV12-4 TGTGCCAGCAGTCGACAGGGTTCACCCCTCCACTTT CASSRQGSPLHF
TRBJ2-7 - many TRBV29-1 TGCAGCGTGATCAACTACGAGCAGTACTTC CSVINYEQYF
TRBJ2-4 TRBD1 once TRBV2 TGTGCCAGCAACAACCCAGGGACAGGGGCGGGAGGCATTCAGTACTTC CASNNPGTGAGGIQYF
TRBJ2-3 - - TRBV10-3 TGTGCCAGCAGGGAAACTAGCACAGATACGCAGTATTTT CASRETSTDTQYF
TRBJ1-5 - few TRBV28 TGTGCCAGCAGTTTAACCCCAGAAAACCATCAGCCCCAGCATTTT CASSLTPENHQPQHF
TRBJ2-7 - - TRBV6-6 TGTGCCAGCACCCTATCATACAGGTCCCACGAGCAGTACTTC CASTLSYRSHEQYF
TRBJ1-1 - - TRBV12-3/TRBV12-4 TGTGCCAGCAGTCCACACAGGACTCCGAACACTGAAGCTTTCTTT CASSPHRTPNTEAFF
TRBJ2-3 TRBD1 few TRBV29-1 TGCAGCGCCCCGGGACAGGGTCGCACAGATACGCAGTATTTT CSAPGQGRTDTQYF
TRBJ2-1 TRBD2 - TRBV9 TGTGCCAGCAGCGTAGGAGCGGGGGCGTCCTACAATGAGCAGTTCTTC CASSVGAGASYNEQFF
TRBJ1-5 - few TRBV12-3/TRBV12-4 TGTGCCAGCAGTTTAGACAGGAGGGGCAATCAGCCCCAGCATTTT CASSLDRRGNQPQHF
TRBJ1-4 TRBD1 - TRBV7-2 TGTGCCAGCAGCTTTGGGACAGGGTACGAAAAACTGTTTTTT CASSFGTGYEKLFF
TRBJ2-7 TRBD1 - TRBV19 TGTGCCAGTAGTCCGGACAGGCGTGTCTCCTACGAGCAGTACTTC CASSPDRRVSYEQYF
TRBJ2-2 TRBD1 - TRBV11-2 TGTGCCAGCAGCTTAGCACAGGGGGTGAACACCGGGGAGCTGTTTTTT CASSLAQGVNTGELFF
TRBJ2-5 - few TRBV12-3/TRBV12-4 TGTGCCAGCAGGCCTACAGGAGAAGAGGCCCAGTACTTC CASRPTGEEAQYF
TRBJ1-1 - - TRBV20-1 TGCAGTGCTAGTGAAGGGGGGCAGGCTTTCTTT CSASEGGQAFF
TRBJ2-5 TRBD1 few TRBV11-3 TGTGCCAGCAGCTTGGGGACAGTTTCCCAAGAGACCCAGTACTTC CASSLGTVSQETQYF
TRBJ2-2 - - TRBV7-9 TGTGCCAGCAGCGTTCAACTCCTGGGCGGGGAGCTGTTTTTT CASSVQLLGGELFF
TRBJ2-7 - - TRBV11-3 TGTGCCAGCAGGCGTACCTCGGTGGGATACGAGCAGTACTTC CASRRTSVGYEQYF
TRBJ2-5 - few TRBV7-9 TGTGCCAGCAGAAACCCAGGGGTGTTCGAGACCCAGTACTTC CASRNPGVFETQYF
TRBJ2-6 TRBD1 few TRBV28 TGTGCCAGCAGTCCCCAGGGGGCCAAGGGGAGAGTGGGAGCTGGGGCCAACGTCCTGACTTTC CASSPQGAKGRVGAGANVLTF
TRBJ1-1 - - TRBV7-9 TGTGCCAGCAGCTTAGAACAGGGAGTGTGGACTGAAGCTTTCTTT CASSLEQGVWTEAFF
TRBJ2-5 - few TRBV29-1 TGCAGCGCCGGGACGCGGGAGACCCAGTACTTC CSAGTRETQYF
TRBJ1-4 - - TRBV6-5 TGTGCCAGCAGACCCTGGAGGGGGACAACTAATGAAAAACTGTTTTTT CASRPWRGTTNEKLFF
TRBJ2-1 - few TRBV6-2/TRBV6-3 TGTGCCAGTCAGGGGTACAATGAGCAGTTCTTC CASQGYNEQFF
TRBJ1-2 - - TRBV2 TGTGCCAGCAGTGAATTCGTCGGCTCTGGCTACACCTTC CASSEFVGSGYTF
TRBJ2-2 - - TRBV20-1 TGCAGTGCTAAGGGGCCCCAAGGAATCGGGGAGCTGTTTTTT CSAKGPQGIGELFF
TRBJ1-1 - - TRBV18 TGTGCCAGCTCATTAAATAGGGACACTACTTACACTGAAGCTTTCTTT CASSLNRDTTYTEAFF
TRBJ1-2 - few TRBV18 TGTGCCAGCTCACCACCGGAAGGGTATAACTATGGCTACACCTTC CASSPPEGYNYGYTF
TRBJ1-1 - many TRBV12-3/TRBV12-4 TGTGCCAGCAGTTTGACCACTGAAGCTTTCTTT CASSLTTEAFF
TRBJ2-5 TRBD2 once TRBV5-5 TGTGCCGGCTCAGGGACTAGGCTAGAGACCCAGTACTTC CAGSGTRLETQYF
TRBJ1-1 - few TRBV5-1 TGCGCCAGCAGCTTGAAGGACTCGAAGGCTTTCTTT CASSLKDSKAFF
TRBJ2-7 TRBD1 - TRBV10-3 TGTGCCATCAGTGCCGGACAGGGGACCAACGAGCAGTACTTC CAISAGQGTNEQYF
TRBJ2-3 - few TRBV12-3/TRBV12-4 TGTGCCAGCAGCTCCCCGACCGGAACCAGGGATACGCAGTATTTT CASSSPTGTRDTQYF
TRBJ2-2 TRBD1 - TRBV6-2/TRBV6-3 TGTACCAGCAGGGACAGGGGAGCGAACACCGGGGAGCTGTTTTTT CTSRDRGANTGELFF
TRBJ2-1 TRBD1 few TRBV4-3 TGCGCCAGCAGCCAAGCTCCCGCGGACAGGGTAACCTACAATGAGCAGTTCTTC CASSQAPADRVTYNEQFF
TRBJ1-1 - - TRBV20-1 TGCAGTGCTAGTAAAGGCAGATCGAACACTGAAGCTTTCTTT CSASKGRSNTEAFF
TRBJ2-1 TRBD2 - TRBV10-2 TGCGCCAGCAGACCGACTAGCGGGGGGTGCAATGAGCAGTTCTTC CASRPTSGGCNEQFF
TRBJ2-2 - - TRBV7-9 TGTGCCAGCAGCCGCGGCGGGCAGGGAATATATTCCGGGGAGCTGTTTTTT CASSRGGQGIYSGELFF
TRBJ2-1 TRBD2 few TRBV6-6 TGTGCCAGCAGGGTAGCGGGGAGGTACAATGAGCAGTTCTTC CASRVAGRYNEQFF
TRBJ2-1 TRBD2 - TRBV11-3 TGTGCCAGCAGAAATCCGGGGGGGAGTAATGAGCAGTTCTTC CASRNPGGSNEQFF
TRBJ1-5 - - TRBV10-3 TGTGCCATCAGTGAGTCGACCGATAATCAGCCCCAGCATTTT CAISESTDNQPQHF
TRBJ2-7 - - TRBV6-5 TGTGCCAGCAGTTCAGGGTTGTTCGACGAGCAGTACTTC CASSSGLFDEQYF
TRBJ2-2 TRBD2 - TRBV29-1 TGCAGCGTTTCCTGGGTTAGCGGGGACACCGGGGAGCTGTTTTTT CSVSWVSGDTGELFF
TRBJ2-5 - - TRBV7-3 TGTGCCAGCAGCCCGCGAGGGGAACTGGGGACCCAGTACTTC CASSPRGELGTQYF
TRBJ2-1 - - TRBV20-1 TGCAGTGCCCCTGGGGCGGTTTACAATGATCAGTTCTTC CSAPGAVYNDQFF
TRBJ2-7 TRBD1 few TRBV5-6 TGTGCCAGCAGCTCGGAATCCGACAGGGGGCTTTTCTACGAGCAGTACTTC CASSSESDRGLFYEQYF
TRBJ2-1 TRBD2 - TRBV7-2 TGTGCCAGCAGCTTAATATTAGCGGGGCGTCATAATGAGCAGTTCTTC CASSLILAGRHNEQFF